This T cell receptor beta chain was captured by sequencing in a study of neurological immune-mediated disorders (dated by TCRdb to the late 2010s). Some background on the complete study: Of the roughly 34 multiple sclerosis patients, around 30 had relapsing-remitting MS and 3 had secondary progressive MS. Using UMI-based sequencing, the study compared peripheral blood TCR-beta repertoires from patients with HTLV-I-associated myelopathy (HAM/TSP), patients with multiple sclerosis, and healthy controls. The approximately 100 TCR-beta libraries included longitudinal samples, technical triplicates and paired sorted CD4+ and CD8+ T-cell subsets alongside PBMC samples. Of the approximately 68 subjects in the cohort, around 14 were HAM/TSP patients, some 34 were multiple sclerosis patients, and some 20 were healthy controls.

Overall results and qualifications from the work: TCR clonal expansion was greatest in HAM/TSP patients and smallest in MS patients, who ranked below even healthy controls. In a phylogenetic analysis, the repertoires of 18 out of 34 MS patients fell into a single cluster of related CDR3 sequences, pointing to a possible signature at the repertoire level. The MS cluster was not associated with any clinical or MRI features, and the authors stated that larger cohorts are needed. No identical CDR3 amino acid sequences were shared among expanded clones across subjects, suggesting private TCR-beta repertoires in all groups.

V was cut back by 5 bases and J by 3 bases, leaving a gap of 16 bases between them. The cysteine opens and the phenylalanine closes a CDR3 of 16 amino acids. This entry keeps only the CDR3 DNA: 48 bases, framed from base 1. There are many counts of this clonotype. Its antigen has not been determined. Per-base quality was not reported, and no clone a single base away is much larger than it. For unsorted PBMC libraries, 2 million PBMCs were used after storage in RNAlater at -80 degrees C until RNA extraction. The multiple sclerosis patients were enrolled in a US clinical protocol that used magnetic resonance imaging to evaluate disease progression. Peripheral blood underwent Ficoll-Hypaque density gradient centrifugation to isolate PBMCs, which were then cryopreserved in liquid nitrogen. cDNA synthesis used template-switch 5'RACE with a primer carrying a 10-nucleotide random unique molecular identifier tagging each TCR transcript. Over 180 million TCR-beta sequences, covering 15-18 subjects, were produced in each sequencing run. The RNeasy kit was used for extraction of total RNA. Using the KAPA Real-time Library Amplification kit, TCR-beta VDJ regions were amplified with primers for the TCR constant region and the 5'RACE anchor. A first PCR added sample indexes and Illumina adaptors, and a second PCR then raised library yield. After Ampure bead purification, the roughly 650 bp TCR product was size-selected on a 2% E-gel SizeSelection system. Before pooling, libraries had their quality checked on a Bioanalyzer, their concentration measured with Qubit, and their quantity determined with the Kapa Library Quantification kit. An Illumina HiSeq 2500 sequenced the libraries paired-end 2 x 150 bp. To increase sequence diversity, about 23-30% phiX was spiked into each library pool. The study's processing was this. The quality-filtered reads were processed with the UMI-based MiGEC pipeline, whose error correction step removed more than 85% of the raw TCR sequences. VDJ genes were aligned to IMGT germline references, and each clonotype was defined by a unique CDR3 amino acid sequence together with V-J genes. Clonal expansion, Shannon diversity, and CDR3 relatedness (CalcPairwiseDistances, ClusterSamples) were evaluated with VDJtools, and phylogenetic trees were built with CLCbio workbench. Expanded clones were defined as having at least 8 unique UMIs, based on coefficient-of-variation modelling across technical triplicates. The raw public reads went through TCRdb reprocessing: fastp at Q25, MiXCR clone calling, in-frame beta chains kept. CDR3 protein duplicates are merged, each entry listing the most common genes and DNA. TCRdb, not the original authors, processed these V and J calls. Within this sample are 78,000 or so distinct CDR3 sequences, with about 5.5% of them counted one time only. The ten largest clones capture 2% to 2.5% of the sample.

This sequence was found in a woman in her thirties with multiple sclerosis. Recombination connected TRBV12-3 or TRBV12-4 to TRBJ1-4; confidence is insufficient to name the D gene. Sequencing used PBMCs. The base sequence is TGTGCCAGCAGTCCCAAAACATTGGCCCCTAATGAAAAACTGTTTTTT. The encoded protein is CASSPKTLAPNEKLFF.